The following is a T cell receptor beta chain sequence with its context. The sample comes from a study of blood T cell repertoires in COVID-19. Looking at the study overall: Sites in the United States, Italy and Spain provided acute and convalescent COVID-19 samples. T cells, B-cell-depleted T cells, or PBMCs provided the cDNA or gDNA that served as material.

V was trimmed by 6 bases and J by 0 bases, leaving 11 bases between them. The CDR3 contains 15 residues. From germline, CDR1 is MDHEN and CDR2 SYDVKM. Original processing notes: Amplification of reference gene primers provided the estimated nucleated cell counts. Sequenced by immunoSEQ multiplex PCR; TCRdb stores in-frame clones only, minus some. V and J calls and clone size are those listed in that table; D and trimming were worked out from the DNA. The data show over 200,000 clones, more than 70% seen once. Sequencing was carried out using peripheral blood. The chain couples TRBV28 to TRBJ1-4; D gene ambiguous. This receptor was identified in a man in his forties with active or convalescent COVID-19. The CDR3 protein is CASSLQLSTNEKLFF. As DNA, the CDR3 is TGTGCCAGCAGCCTACAACTATCAACTAATGAAAAACTGTTTTTT.